A selection of T cell receptor beta chains follows, all from one sample in a study of human versus mouse CDR3 diversity and MHC coevolution. Here immunoSEQ multiplex PCR was the method, and the copy in TCRdb shows in-frame clones only, minus some. The repertoire has some 80,000 clones, about 90% of them found once; the top ten carry roughly 0.15%. Sequences were obtained from naive CD4+ T cells from blood. The receptors here all came from a person aged 25-75 years in good health. Each CDR3 is given with its conserved first and last residue. The D gene is left open where the match is weak. Clone size appears in some rows only: once, few, many, or a class for an expanded clone.

length	V	J	D	size	DNA	CDR3
13	TRBV10-1	TRBJ1-6	NA	NA	TGCGCCAGCCCGGACGGGAGAGATTCACCCCTCCACTTT	CASPDGRDSPLHF
14	TRBV30	TRBJ2-7	TRBD2	NA	TGTGCCTGGAGTCCGGGACTAGCGCTTCTGGAGCAGTACTTC	CAWSPGLALLEQYF
15	TRBV6-5	TRBJ2-3	TRBD2	NA	TGTGCCAGCAGTTCAGGGTGGGGGGGGACAGATACGCAGTATTTT	CASSSGWGGTDTQYF
16	TRBV15	TRBJ2-5	TRBD1	NA	TGTGCCACCAGCAGAGATAGGCAGGGGGTCCAAGAGACCCAGTACTTC	CATSRDRQGVQETQYF
16	TRBV9	TRBJ2-1	TRBD2	NA	TGTGCCAGCAGCTCATTAGCGGGGGGGTCCTACAATGAGCAGTTCTTC	CASSSLAGGSYNEQFF
13	TRBV4-2	TRBJ1-4	NA	few	TGTGCCAGCAGCCCCAGCGTGAGGGAAAAACTGTTTTTT	CASSPSVREKLFF
15	TRBV2	TRBJ2-7	NA	NA	TGTGCCAGCAGTGTGGCAGGGCTCCCTGGCTACGAGCAGTACTTC	CASSVAGLPGYEQYF
12	TRBV2	TRBJ2-7	NA	NA	TGTGCCAGCTGCCGGGTCTCCTACGAGCAGTACTTC	CASCRVSYEQYF
12	TRBV28	TRBJ1-2	NA	NA	TGTGCCAGCAGTTTTGCCGGCGGCAGCTACACCTTC	CASSFAGGSYTF
12	TRBV29-1	TRBJ1-2	TRBD1	NA	TGCAGCGTGCTAGGACAGGGGGTAGGCTACACCTTC	CSVLGQGVGYTF
16	TRBV7-9	TRBJ1-1	TRBD1	NA	TGTGCCAGCAGCCAGTACAGACAGGGGAGGGCGGTTGAAGCTTTCTTT	CASSQYRQGRAVEAFF
13	TRBV30	TRBJ1-1	NA	NA	TGTGCCTGGAGTGTGCAGGGAATCACTGAAGCTTTCTTT	CAWSVQGITEAFF
16	TRBV18	TRBJ1-5	TRBD1	NA	TGTGCCAGCTCGTCACAGGGGAGTACTAGCAATCAGCCCCAGCATTTT	CASSSQGSTSNQPQHF
12	TRBV30	TRBJ2-7	NA	NA	TGTGCCTGGACTCGGGACAACTACGAGCAGTACTTC	CAWTRDNYEQYF
12	TRBV28	TRBJ2-5	TRBD2	once	TGTGCCAGCAGTCCTCGGCGGGGGGCCCAGTACTTC	CASSPRRGAQYF
11	TRBV25-1	TRBJ2-1	NA	once	TGTGCCAGCAGTGAAAATAACAGGGTGATCTTC	CASSENNRVIF
13	TRBV29-1	TRBJ1-2	NA	NA	TGCAGCGTTGAAGTTGGGCAGGGGTTAGGCTACACCTTC	CSVEVGQGLGYTF
15	TRBV28	TRBJ1-5	TRBD1	NA	TGTGCCAGCAGGTCGGGGACAGGGGGCGGCCAGCCCCAGCATTTT	CASRSGTGGGQPQHF
15	TRBV29-1	TRBJ2-3	NA	NA	TGCAGCGTTGTGAGGGTTATTGTATCGGAAGATACGCAGTATTTT	CSVVRVIVSEDTQYF
13	TRBV30	TRBJ1-2	NA	NA	TGTGCCTGGGTCATAAACTCAAACTATGGCTACACCTTC	CAWVINSNYGYTF
15	TRBV6-6	TRBJ1-5	TRBD1	NA	TGTGCCAGCAGTTACTCACAGGGGGGCAATCAGCCCCAGCATTTT	CASSYSQGGNQPQHF
15	TRBV2	TRBJ1-5	TRBD1	NA	TGTGCCAGCAGGACCGGGACAGAGGGCAATCAGCCCCAGCATTTT	CASRTGTEGNQPQHF
20	TRBV7-3	TRBJ2-3	TRBD2	NA	TGTGCCAGCAGCTTAAACCCAATGACTAGCGGGGGAGAACACACAGATACGCAGTATTTT	CASSLNPMTSGGEHTDTQYF
16	TRBV6-5	TRBJ1-3	NA	NA	TGTGCCAGCAGTTACTGGGGGCGTGACTCTGGAAACACCATATATTTT	CASSYWGRDSGNTIYF
13	TRBV2	TRBJ2-3	NA	NA	TGTGCCAGCAGGGCTAGCGGCACAGATACGCAGTATTTT	CASRASGTDTQYF
15	TRBV14	TRBJ2-1	TRBD1	NA	TGTGCCAGCAGCCAACTCGGGACAGTATACAATGAGCAGTTCTTC	CASSQLGTVYNEQFF
15	TRBV5-4	TRBJ2-1	NA	NA	TGTGCCAGCAGCCCCCGGGGGATCGGGCAAGATGAGCAGTTCTTC	CASSPRGIGQDEQFF
20	TRBV27	TRBJ2-1	TRBD2	NA	TGTGCCAGCAGTTCATATGGGACTAGCGGGGGGCCGAGCTCCTACAATGAGCAGTTCTTC	CASSSYGTSGGPSSYNEQFF
14	TRBV19	TRBJ1-1	NA	NA	TGTGCCAGTAGTCTGGGCCTATCAGGCACTGAAGCTTTCTTT	CASSLGLSGTEAFF
12	TRBV10-2	TRBJ1-1	NA	NA	TGCGCCAGCACAGGGGTTCGCACTGAAGCTTTCTTT	CASTGVRTEAFF
13	TRBV7-2	TRBJ2-7	TRBD2	NA	TGTGCCAGCAGCTTTCCGGGACTAGCGGAGCAGTACTTC	CASSFPGLAEQYF
18	TRBV30	TRBJ2-3	TRBD2	once	TGTGCCTGGAGCGCAAAATCAGGACTAGCGCAAAGCACAGATACGCAGTATTTT	CAWSAKSGLAQSTDTQYF
17	TRBV6-1	TRBJ2-3	NA	once	TGTGCCAGCAGTGAAAATTTTGTGACAGGACACACAGATACGCAGTATTTT	CASSENFVTGHTDTQYF
15	TRBV28	TRBJ2-5	NA	NA	TGTGCCAGCAGTTTATCCTCCCTAATGCGGGAGACCCAGTACTTC	CASSLSSLMRETQYF
15	TRBV2	TRBJ1-2	NA	NA	TGTGCCAGCAGTGAAGTCGGAGGGGCTAACTATGGCTACACCTTC	CASSEVGGANYGYTF
15	TRBV2	TRBJ2-7	NA	NA	TGTGCCAGCAGTGATCTTCTGACTAGATCTCACGAGCAGTACTTC	CASSDLLTRSHEQYF
13	TRBV5-1	TRBJ2-5	NA	NA	TGCGCCAGCAGCTGGCGACTGCGCGAGACCCAGTACTTC	CASSWRLRETQYF
15	TRBV5-1	TRBJ2-1	TRBD2	NA	TGCGCCAGCAGCTCGGGACTAGCGGGCAACAATGAGCAGTTCTTC	CASSSGLAGNNEQFF
14	TRBV6-5	TRBJ1-1	NA	NA	TGTGCCAGCAGTTACCTAACAGGGTCCACTGAAGCTTTCTTT	CASSYLTGSTEAFF
13	TRBV11-2	TRBJ1-1	NA	NA	TGTGCCAGCAGCTCCAGGGTGGAGACTGAAGCTTTCTTT	CASSSRVETEAFF
18	TRBV28	TRBJ1-5	NA	NA	TGTGCCAGCAGCTACGCCGCTTTAACGTATGATAGCAATCAGCCCCAGCATTTT	CASSYAALTYDSNQPQHF
14	TRBV11-2	TRBJ2-1	TRBD1	NA	TGTGCCAGCAGCTTAGACAGGGGGCTGGATGAGCAGTTCTTC	CASSLDRGLDEQFF
11	TRBV5-6	TRBJ2-1	NA	NA	TGTGCCAGCAGCTCTAGCTGGGAGCAGTTCTTC	CASSSSWEQFF
15	TRBV5-4	TRBJ2-7	TRBD2	NA	TGTGCCAGCAGCATCGGACTAGCGGGGGACTACGAGCAGTACTTC	CASSIGLAGDYEQYF
15	TRBV6-6	TRBJ1-6	NA	NA	TGTGCCAGCAGCTACTTGGGTGACAGCTATTCACCCCTCCACTTT	CASSYLGDSYSPLHF